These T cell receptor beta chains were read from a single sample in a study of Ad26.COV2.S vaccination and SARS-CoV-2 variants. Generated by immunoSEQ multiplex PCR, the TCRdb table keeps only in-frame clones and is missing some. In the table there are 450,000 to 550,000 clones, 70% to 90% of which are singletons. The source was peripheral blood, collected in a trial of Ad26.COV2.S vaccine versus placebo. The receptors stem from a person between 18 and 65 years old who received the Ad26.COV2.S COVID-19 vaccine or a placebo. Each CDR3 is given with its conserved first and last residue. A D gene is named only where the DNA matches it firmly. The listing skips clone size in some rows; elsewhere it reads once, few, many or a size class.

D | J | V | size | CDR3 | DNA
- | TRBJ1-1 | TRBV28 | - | CAGRTANTEAFF | TGTGCCGGTAGGACAGCGAACACTGAAGCTTTCTTT
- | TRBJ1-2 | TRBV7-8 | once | CASSLRSGYGYTF | TGTGCCAGCAGCTTACGTTCGGGTTATGGCTACACCTTC
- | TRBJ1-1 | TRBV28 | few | CASSGEVYPEAFF | TGTGCCAGCAGCGGGGAGGTCTACCCTGAAGCTTTCTTT
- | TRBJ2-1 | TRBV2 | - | CASSRDGPNEQFF | TGTGCCAGCAGTAGGGACGGACCCAATGAGCAGTTCTTC
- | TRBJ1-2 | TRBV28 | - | CASSPGIGYTF | TGTGCCAGCAGCCCCGGCATTGGCTACACCTTC
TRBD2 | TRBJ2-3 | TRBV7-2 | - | CASSLGTSGSTDTQYF | TGTGCCAGCAGCTTAGGGACTAGCGGGAGCACAGATACGCAGTATTTT
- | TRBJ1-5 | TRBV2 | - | CASSYGQTRNQPQHF | TGTGCCAGCAGCTACGGACAGACCCGCAATCAGCCCCAGCATTTT
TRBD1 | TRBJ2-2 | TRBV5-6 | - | CASSSRTGENTGELFF | TGTGCCAGCAGCTCACGGACAGGGGAGAACACCGGGGAGCTGTTTTTT
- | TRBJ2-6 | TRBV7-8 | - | CASNRDLGGNVLTF | TGTGCCAGCAACAGGGATTTAGGGGGCAACGTCCTGACTTTC
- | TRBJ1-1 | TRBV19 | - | CASSMDLGAGFAAFF | TGTGCCAGTAGTATGGATCTTGGAGCTGGGTTTGCAGCTTTCTTT
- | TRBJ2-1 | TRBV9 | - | CASSISLSGNEQFF | TGTGCCAGCAGCATCTCCCTTAGCGGAAATGAGCAGTTCTTC
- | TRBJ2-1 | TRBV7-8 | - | CASSSFFGNTYNEQFF | TGTGCCAGCAGCTCCTTTTTTGGGAATACCTACAATGAGCAGTTCTTC
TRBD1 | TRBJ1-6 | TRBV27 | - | CASSGTVVSALHF | TGTGCCAGCAGTGGGACAGTAGTCTCGGCCCTCCACTTT